A single sample gave rise to the 32 T cell receptor beta chains below, sequenced in a study of tumor and adjacent non-tumor tissue in lung cancer. A modified ARM-PCR protocol with three rounds of nested PCR amplified TCRbeta. In TCRdb, the multiplex PCR reads were re-called with MiXCR into one record per CDR3 protein. The sample holds around 120,000 distinct CDR3 sequences, approximately 71% seen once. The template was RNA from unsorted bulk tissue. Sequencing used lung tumor tissue. Receptor source: a man younger than 40 with non-small cell lung cancer.

About this clonotype: The germline gene is not matched at one end of the junction; a read error may be the cause. CDR3 loop: CASSQYERGGTYEQYF. In DNA, the CDR3 is TGCGCCAGCAGCCAATACGAGCGGGGGGGAACCTACGAACAGTACTTC. J is TRBJ2-7 and V is TRBV4-1; the match to TRBD2 covers 10 bases. The CDR3 extends over 16 amino acids. The germline gives CDR1 MGHRA, CDR2 YSYEKL.

As concerns this clonotype: This may stem from a read error, because a much larger clone lies one nucleotide away. The chain links TRBV20-1 to TRBJ1-3, with TRBD1 matching over 8 bases. The ends lost 5 bases at V and 7 bases at J; junction bases unmatched: 7. CDR1 DFQATT and CDR2 SNEGSKA come from the germline V gene (reference sequence). This CDR3 is built from 13 residues. The DNA for the CDR3 is TGCAGTGCTCAGGACAGGGATGTGAACACCATATATTTT. It encodes CSAQDRDVNTIYF.

As concerns this clonotype: This may be a read error, as it is one base from a much larger clone. This chain links TRBV6-2 or TRBV6-3 with TRBJ1-1, with a tentative D call TRBD1 (5 bases). Per the germline V gene, CDR1 is MNHEY and CDR2 is SVGEGT. The CDR3 contains 15 residues. CDR3 sequence reads: CASNYSVQGNTEAFF. Here the CDR3 DNA reads TGTGCCAGCAATTACTCGGTGCAGGGGAACACTGAAGCTTTCTTT.

About this clonotype: The junction departs from germline at one end; a sequencing error may be responsible. The rearrangement uses TRBV12-3 or TRBV12-4 and TRBJ2-4; D remains ambiguous. The CDR3 runs 11 residues. The CDR3, as DNA: TGTCCCAGCAGTACAAAAAACATTGAGTACTTC. Translated, it gives CPSSTKNIEYF.

Notes on this clonotype: A much larger clone is a single base away; this may be a read error. The chain couples TRBV6-5 to TRBJ1-2; 9 nucleotides match TRBD1. From germline, CDR1 is MNHEY and CDR2 SVGAGI. J lost 3 bases, V lost 11 bases, and 7 bases had no gene match. The CDR3 covers 13 residues. This CDR3 is CAAGRDRDYGYTF. The CDR3 DNA is TGTGCCGCAGGTCGGGACAGGGACTATGGCTACACCTTC.

Comments on this clonotype: A much bigger clone sits one base away, suggesting this may be a read error. V is TRBV12-5 and J is TRBJ1-5, with 12 bases that match TRBD1. This CDR3 region has 15 residues. Germline V lookup: CDR1 LGHNT, CDR2 FRNRAP. CDR3 coding DNA: TGTGCTAGTGGGGGGACAGGGGGCTTCAATCAGGCCCAGCATTTT. Translating it yields CASGGTGGFNQAQHF.

The chain links TRBV6-5 to TRBJ2-2; D possibly corresponds to TRBD1 (6 bases). Deletions cut 5 bases from V and 8 bases from J, with 18 bases between. CDR1 is MNHEY, CDR2 SVGAGI, per germline. The CDR3 consists of 15 residues. The CDR3 reads CASSRQVSGTGELFF. DNA for the CDR3: TGTGCCAGCAGTCGACAGGTCTCGGGCACTGGGGAGCTGTTTTTT.

Points on this clonotype: This may arise from a read error, as a much more abundant clone is one base away. The V and J genes are TRBV20-1 and TRBJ2-2; D unclear. Germline assignment: CDR1 DFQATT and CDR2 SNEGSKA (reference sequence). V was shortened by 1 base and J by 7 bases, with 10 bases between the two germline ends. This CDR3 contains 13 residues. CDR3 residues: CSARVDLVGELFF. The CDR3 DNA sequence: TGCAGTGCTAGAGTGGATTTGGTCGGGGAGCTGTTTTTT.

This chain joins TRBV20-1 and TRBJ2-1; 7 bases match TRBD1. The length of the CDR3 is 13 residues. CDR1 and CDR2 (germline): DFQATT, SNEGSKA (reference sequence). CDR3 sequence: CGTTTGWVDGQFF. In DNA, the CDR3 is TGCGGTACGACGACAGGGTGGGTCGATGGGCAGTTCTTC.

About this clonotype itself: This sequence may be a read error, since a much larger clone differs from it by one base. The CDR3 DNA reads as TGCAGTGCTAGAGAGGGCTCTGGCGGAGAGACCCAGTACTTC. Protein product: CSAREGSGGETQYF. This chain uses TRBV20-1 with TRBJ2-5; D gene uncertain. The V gene's germline CDR1 is DFQATT and CDR2 SNEGSKA (reference sequence). CDR3 length: 14 amino acids. The germline V and J ends were trimmed by 0 bases and 4 bases, with 12 bases remaining between them.

This clonotype was detected only once. The junction differs from germline at one of its ends, possibly a read error. The chain combines TRBV20-1 with TRBJ2-7, with D perhaps assigned TRBD1 or TRBD2 (5 bases each). Germline V gives CDR1 DFQATT, CDR2 SNEGSKA (reference sequence). The CDR3 covers 12 residues. The CDR3 DNA reads as TGCAGTGCTGGACGGGGCACCCACGACCAGTACTTC. It specifies CSAGRGTHDQYF.

Worth noting for this clonotype: An end of the junction differs from the germline gene, which may be a read error. J is TRBJ2-7 and V is TRBV20-1; maybe TRBD2 (5 bases). CDR3 length: 15 amino acids. Looked up from germline, CDR1 is DFQATT and CDR2 is SNEGSKA (reference sequence). Here the CDR3 DNA reads TGCAGTGCAGCCGGGATCAGCGGTGGAGCCTACGAGCAATACTTC. Amino acid sequence: CSAAGISGGAYEQYF.

For this clonotype: Germline and junction disagree at one end, which may indicate a read error. The chain recombines TRBV10-3 with TRBJ1-1, with TRBD1 identical over 8 bases. The CDR3 runs to 14 residues. Germline assignment: CDR1 ENHRY and CDR2 SYGVKD. In nucleotides, the CDR3 is TGTGACATCAGGGACAGGCAGGGCGACACTGAAGCTTTGTTT. This encodes CDIRDRQGDTEALF.

In regard to this clonotype: This may be a read error, as it is one base from a much larger clone. CDR3 bases: TGTGCCAGCAGTTACTCGAGTCAGGAAGGCTACGATCAGTACTTC. It codes for CASSYSSQEGYDQYF. The genes are TRBV6-5 and TRBJ2-7; no reliable D call. Germline V lookup: CDR1 MNHEY, CDR2 SVGAGI. This CDR3 has 15 amino acids.

In regard to this clonotype: The final CDR3 position lacks the conserved phenylalanine or tryptophan, pointing to a likely read error. V gene TRBV4-3 combines with J gene TRBJ1-6; TRBD1 aligns across 12 bases. The V and J ends lost 2 bases and 6 bases, in that order; junction bases with no gene match: 17. The germline gives CDR1 LGHNA, CDR2 YSLEER. The CDR3 runs to 21 residues. The CDR3 here is CASSQQIPGQGAPFCNSPLHL. The CDR3 bases are TGCGCCAGCAGCCAACAAATACCGGGACAGGGGGCTCCCTTTTGTAATTCACCCCTCCACCTT.

Concerning this clonotype: This may come from a read error, since a much larger clone is one base off. J is TRBJ2-7 and V is TRBV20-1, with 9 bases fitting TRBD1. CDR1 and CDR2 from the germline V gene are DFQATT and SNEGSKA (reference sequence). The CDR3 totals 17 residues. This CDR3 is CSARETVPGQGTYEQYF. Here the CDR3 DNA reads TGCAGTGCTCGAGAGACGGTCCCGGGACAGGGCACCTACGAGCAGTACTTC.

This clonotype has a count of ten or more. In nucleotides, the CDR3 is TGCGCCAGCAGCTCTCGACTAGCGGGAGGGCCTAGCAATGAGCAGTTCTTC. This translates into CASSSRLAGGPSNEQFF. The rearrangement uses TRBV5-1 and TRBJ2-1, with TRBD2 matching over 14 bases. This CDR3 spans 17 amino acids. The trim removed 3 bases at V and 6 bases at J, leaving 8 bases unmatched. CDR1 and CDR2 (germline): SGHRS, YFSETQ.

On this clonotype itself: Because the CDR3 is missing its conserved closing phenylalanine or tryptophan, this is likely a read error. V gene TRBV12-3 or TRBV12-4 combines with J gene TRBJ1-2; a possible D gene is TRBD1 (6 bases). The CDR3 extends over 11 amino acids. With 4 bases removed from V and 7 bases from J, the gap between germline ends came to 7 bases. CDR3 amino acids: CASSSGVGYTI. CDR3 DNA sequence: TGTGCCAGCAGTTCAGGGGTTGGCTACACCATC.

Notes on this clonotype: Relative to the germline gene, one junction end is altered; a read error may explain this. The J gene is TRBJ2-3, the V gene TRBV13; 7 bases fit TRBD1. The germline CDR1 and CDR2 sequences are PRHDT and FYEKMQ (reference sequence). The CDR3 length is 13 residues. CDR3 loop: CASSSGGTDTQYF. The CDR3 bases are TGTGCCAGCAGCTCGGGTGGGACAGATACACAGTATTTT.

This clonotype appeared a few times. The J gene is TRBJ1-1, the V gene TRBV7-9, with a possible D match to TRBD1 (5 bases). The CDR3 extends over 13 amino acids. Trimming took off 5 bases at V and 4 bases at J, with 11 bases between the two ends. Per the germline V gene, CDR1 is SEHNR and CDR2 is FQNEAQ (reference sequence). CDR3 residues: CASSEAGGTEAFF. The CDR3 region has the DNA TGTGCCAGCAGCGAGGCGGGGGGCACTGAAGCTTTCTTT.

A word on this clonotype: One end of the junction fails to match germline, which may point to a read error. The chain links TRBV4-2 to TRBJ2-1, with D maybe TRBD2 (6 bases). This CDR3 has 17 residues. The germline CDR1 and CDR2 sequences are LGHNA and YNFKEQ. CDR3 protein: CVSSQDSGLALENEQFF. The CDR3 nucleotides read TGTGTCAGCAGCCAAGACTCTGGGCTAGCGCTAGAAAATGAGCAGTTCTTC.

A word on this clonotype: Possible read error: a much larger clone is one base away. The J gene is TRBJ2-3, the V gene TRBV20-1; 7 bases align to TRBD2. V was pared by 6 bases and J by 4 bases, with 7 bases of the junction left unmatched. The germline V gene has CDR1 DFQATT and CDR2 SNEGSKA (reference sequence). The CDR3 runs 13 residues. The CDR3 DNA is TGCAGTGCCGGGTCGGGAGGAGCAGATACGCAGTATTTT. Amino acid sequence: CSAGSGGADTQYF.

This clonotype was picked up one time. A read error may explain this, as a much larger clone is one base away. The chain recombines TRBV12-3 or TRBV12-4 with TRBJ2-1, with D tentatively TRBD1 (7 bases). The CDR3 has 15 amino acids. Written as DNA, the CDR3 is TGTGCCAGCAGAAACGACAGGGACTTGCGAGATGAGCACTTCTTC. Translation: CASRNDRDLRDEHFF.

Note on this clonotype: One base away lies a much larger clone, so this may be a sequencing read error. J is TRBJ2-3 and V is TRBV20-1; D is unresolved. Germline V lookup: CDR1 DFQATT, CDR2 SNEGSKA (reference sequence). The CDR3 has 13 amino acids. The CDR3 region is CSAKGPSTVTQYF. In DNA form, the CDR3 reads TGCAGTGCTAAGGGCCCAAGCACAGTTACGCAGTATTTT.

This clonotype was counted ten times or more. The chain employs TRBV6-1 and TRBJ2-5; unclear D gene. Trimming took off 2 bases at V and 4 bases at J, with 8 bases between the two ends. The CDR3 is 13 amino acids. CDR1 is MNHNS and CDR2 is SASEGT in the germline V gene. The DNA of the CDR3 is TGTGCCAGCAGTGAAACAAAAGGAGAGACCCAGTACTTC. It specifies CASSETKGETQYF.

This clonotype has a handful of counts. V usage is TRBV7-3 and J usage is TRBJ1-2, with 11 bases lining up with TRBD1. CDR3 length: 13 amino acids. V lost 3 bases and J lost 6; bases outside the gene matches: 0. Per germline, CDR1 SGHTA and CDR2 FQGTGA. CDR3 DNA: TGTGCCAGCAGCTTGGGACAGGGGGATGGCTACACCTTC. It translates to CASSLGQGDGYTF.

In regard to this clonotype: This sequence may be a read error, since a much larger clone differs from it by one base. The CDR3 ends on some other residue instead of the conserved phenylalanine or tryptophan, so this is likely a read error. The J gene is TRBJ1-2, the V gene TRBV29-1; D unresolved. The ends were cut back, 4 bases at V and 9 bases at J, with 15 bases in the middle. This CDR3 is built from 12 residues. Germline CDR1 and CDR2: SQVTM and ANQGSEA. CDR3 nucleotide sequence: TGCAGCGTTGCGGGTGGTCCACGCAGCTACACCTTA. Its translation is CSVAGGPRSYTL.

This clonotype has only one observation. A read error is possible here, since a much larger clone lies one base away. The chain couples TRBV6-2 or TRBV6-3 to TRBJ2-1, with 9 bases that match TRBD1. CDR1 is MNHEY, CDR2 SVGEGT, per germline. J gave up 9 bases and V 5 bases, and 8 bases lay outside the gene matches. CDR3 length equals 14 residues. CDR3 protein: CASSTGTGRSEQFF. Written as DNA, the CDR3 is TGTGCCAGCAGTACCGGGACAGGGAGGAGTGAGCAGTTCTTC.

The chain is built from TRBV12-3 or TRBV12-4 and TRBJ1-5; 9 bases align to TRBD1. This CDR3 is 16 amino acids long. V shed 6 bases and J 4 bases; nucleotides not matched to a gene: 10. CDR3 DNA sequence: TGTGCCAGCAGCTCACAGGGGGCCACCCTTAATCAGCCCCAGCATTTT. Translation gives CASSSQGATLNQPQHF.

This clonotype was detected only a few times. J is TRBJ2-3 and V is TRBV19; D is uncertain. CDR3 length: 14 amino acids. V was clipped by 3 bases and J by 0 bases, with 7 bases between them. Germline-derived CDR1 and CDR2 are LNHDA and SQIVND (reference sequence). CDR3 coding DNA: TGTGCCAGTAGTATCCGTAGGAGCACAGATACGCAGTATTTT. This translates into CASSIRRSTDTQYF. Filled out from reference TRBV19 and TRBJ2-3, the complete variable domain reads DGGITQSPKYLFRKEGQNVTLSCEQNLNHDAMYWYRQDPGQGLRLIYYSQIVNDFQKGDIAEGYSVSREKKESFPLTVTSAQKNPTAFYLCASSIRRSTDTQYFGPGTRLTVL.

This clonotype was counted many times. The chain uses TRBV5-5 and TRBJ2-3, with D perhaps TRBD1 (6 bases). CDR3 length: 14 residues. Germline loops: CDR1 SGHKS, CDR2 YYEKEE (reference sequence). Deletions cut 6 bases from V and 6 bases from J, with 17 bases between. CDR3 sequence reads: CASTIRGDADTQYF. In nucleotides, the CDR3 is TGTGCCAGCACAATCAGGGGTGATGCGGATACGCAGTATTTT.

About this clonotype itself: The junction shows a germline mismatch at one end, possibly a read error. This rearrangement joins TRBV11-3 to TRBJ2-5; the D gene could be TRBD1 or TRBD2 (6 bases each). Germline V CDR1 and CDR2: SGHNT, YENEEA. This CDR3 is built from 15 residues. CDR3 in amino acids: CASSLRGGTQETEYF. CDR3 nucleotide sequence: TGTGCCAGCAGCTTGAGAGGGGGGACCCAAGAGACCGAGTACTTC.